This T cell receptor (beta chain) derives from a study of vaccination effects on CD4 cells after COVID-19. Study-level information: Three convalescent patients were sampled after vaccination (early and late).

This CDR3 spans 14 amino acids. Germline lookup yields CDR1 SGHRS and CDR2 YFSETQ. V lost 1 base and J 4 bases, leaving 10 bases between the germline ends. Study-level findings and limits: By a late point after vaccination, infection- and vaccine-induced clones had shrunk markedly through clonal contraction. Few convalescent patients, and no early post-infection timepoints, were available to the study.

Remarks on this clone: Antigen: not known.

Libraries were prepared by immunoSEQ multiplex PCR; TCRdb keeps only in-frame clonotypes and omits some of them. Found here are tens of thousands of clones, over 65% of them singletons; the top ten hold approximately 3.8%. Culturing for roughly 10 days preceded CD4+ T cell isolation. Documented for the person is a PCR-confirmed SARS-CoV-2 infection occurring between March and December 2020. Participants got two doses of BNT162b2 or mRNA-1273 vaccine. The starting material was CD4+ T cells from PBMCs cultured without peptide, obtained after COVID-19 vaccination. The sequence came from a human donor who had a prior SARS-CoV-2 infection. V and J are TRBV5-1 and TRBJ2-3; possibly TRBD1 for D (5 bases). The CDR3 bases are TGCGCCAGCAGCTTGTTGGGGCGCGCAGATACGCAGTATTTT. It codes for CASSLLGRADTQYF. Filled out from reference TRBV5-1 and TRBJ2-3, the complete variable domain reads KAGVTQTPRYLIKTRGQQVTLSCSPISGHRSVSWYQQTPGQGLQFLFEYFSETQRNKGNFPGRFSGRQFSNSRSEMNVSTLELGDSALYLCASSLLGRADTQYFGPGTRLTVL.